This T cell receptor beta chain comes out of a study of T cell responses to AZD1222 COVID-19 vaccine. Points from the study as a whole: Two AZD1222 administrations were followed by greater Spike-specific TCR breadth and depth. The donor cohort was predominantly white British with a female majority, and clonal diversity may have been underestimated. Reportedly, nearly half of unique spike TCRs recognized epitopes outside B.1.351/B.1.1.7 mutations.

Trimming removed 3 bases from V and 5 bases from J, with 10 bases in between. This CDR3 has 13 amino acids. Germline CDR1 and CDR2: SNHLY and FYNNEI. On this clone itself: What it recognizes is unknown.

Doses given second, at about 4 or about 12 weeks, were pooled. TCRdb's copy holds only in-frame clones and misses some; the assay was immunoSEQ multiplex PCR. The sample consists of approximately 100,000 clones, 80% to 90% of them appearing once. V gene TRBV2 combines with J gene TRBJ1-1; D not certain. The source of this sequence is an adult who received the AZD1222 COVID-19 vaccine. The sample in question was peripheral blood, obtained 28 days after the second AZD1222 dose. CDR3 nucleotides: TGTGCCAGCAGTGAGGAGGGATGGACTGAAGCTTTCTTT. Residues: CASSEEGWTEAFF.